The 22 T cell receptor beta chains below come from one sample, sequenced in a study of blood T cell repertoires in COVID-19. Assay: immunoSEQ multiplex PCR; the TCRdb copy retains only in-frame clones and omits some. This table holds about 100,000 clones, roughly nine tenths found once. Specimen: peripheral blood. These receptors were obtained from a man aged 50-59 years with acute or convalescent COVID-19.

CDR3 loop: CASRETGSGSPLHF. For the CDR3, the DNA is TGTGCCAGCAGGGAGACAGGGTCGGGTTCACCCCTCCACTTT. The rearrangement links TRBV7-9 to TRBJ1-6; 7 bases align to TRBD1. J lost 9 bases, V lost 6 bases, and 8 bases had no gene match. CDR3 length: 14 amino acids. Germline V CDR1 and CDR2: SEHNR, FQNEAQ (reference sequence). The full variable domain, its missing parts supplied by reference TRBV7-9 and TRBJ1-6, is DTGVSQNPRHKITKRGQNVTFRCDPISEHNRLYWYRQTLGQGPEFLTYFQNEAQLEKSRLLSDRFSAERPKGSFSTLEIQRTEQGDSAMYLCASRETGSGSPLHFGNGTRLTVT.

This clone was found once. This rearrangement joins TRBV19 to TRBJ2-1, with D possibly TRBD2 on 5 matching bases. Germline V gene data show CDR1 as LNHDA and CDR2 as SQIVND (reference sequence). The CDR3 covers 16 residues. V dropped 6 bases and J dropped 5 bases, with 20 bases sitting between them. The CDR3 region is CASRALREMGDNEQFF. The CDR3 DNA follows: TGTGCCAGTAGAGCACTGAGGGAAATGGGTGACAATGAGCAGTTCTTC.

The rearrangement joins TRBV2 to TRBJ2-5; TRBD2 is a possible D gene (6 bases). V was clipped by 7 bases and J by 2 bases, with 11 bases between them. The CDR3 covers 13 residues. In germline, CDR1 is SNHLY, CDR2 FYNNEI. The CDR3 DNA is TGTGCCAGCACCCGACTAGTGCAAGAGACCCAGTACTTC. Translated: CASTRLVQETQYF.

The rearrangement joins TRBV24-1 to TRBJ1-5; D is undetermined. Germline V gene sequence: CDR1 KGHDR, CDR2 SFDVKD. There are 13 residues in the CDR3. V was clipped by 5 bases and J by 0 bases, with 4 bases between them. Written as DNA, the CDR3 is TGTGCCACCAGTGTCAATAGCAATCAGCCCCAGCATTTT. The encoded protein is CATSVNSNQPQHF.

J is TRBJ2-5 and V is TRBV5-1, with D tentatively TRBD1 (5 bases). Per the germline V gene, CDR1 is SGHRS and CDR2 is YFSETQ. Trimming stripped 0 bases from V and 1 base from J, with 10 bases between. CDR3 length: 15 amino acids. DNA for the CDR3: TGCGCCAGCAGCTTGGGAACAGGCCCCCAAGAGACCCAGTACTTC. It translates to CASSLGTGPQETQYF.

The chain has TRBV9 and TRBJ1-3; D is unresolved. Looked up from germline, CDR1 is SGDLS and CDR2 is YYNGEE. Trimming took 3 bases from V and 6 from J, leaving 13 bases between them. The CDR3 is made up of 14 amino acids. The CDR3, as DNA: TGTGCCAGCAGCGGATCAGTGGCTGAAAACACCATATATTTT. This sequence encodes CASSGSVAENTIYF.

This clone was recorded once. The chain links TRBV9 to TRBJ2-3; weak D call: TRBD2 (6 bases). Germline V gene data show CDR1 as SGDLS and CDR2 as YYNGEE. The germline V and J ends were trimmed by 0 bases and 4 bases, with 15 bases remaining between them. This CDR3 spans 16 amino acids. CDR3 nucleotides: TGTGCCAGCAGCGTAGGGTGGGGACTCACCGCAGATACGCAGTATTTT. Its protein is CASSVGWGLTADTQYF.

In this sample, this clone turned up once. This chain joins TRBV2 and TRBJ1-4; D is possibly TRBD1 (5 bases). Between the trimmed V and J ends, which lost 7 bases and 5 bases, there was a span of 17 bases. The CDR3 is made up of 15 amino acids. CDR1 and CDR2 from the germline V gene are SNHLY and FYNNEI. This CDR3 reads CASNLRQLMNEKLFF. The DNA for the CDR3 is TGTGCCAGCAACCTAAGACAGCTTATGAATGAAAAACTGTTTTTT. Drawing the rest from reference TRBV2 and TRBJ1-4, the complete variable domain is EPEVTQTPSHQVTQMGQEVILRCVPISNHLYFYWYRQILGQKVEFLVSFYNNEISEKSEIFDDQFSVERPDGSNFTLKIRSTKLEDSAMYFCASNLRQLMNEKLFFGSGTQLSVL.

The chain combines TRBV7-9 with TRBJ2-5; TRBD1 aligns across 7 bases. In germline, CDR1 is SEHNR, CDR2 FQNEAQ (reference sequence). The CDR3 runs 14 residues. V shed 5 bases, J shed 3 bases, and the junction held 6 bases outside the gene matches. CDR3 residues: CASSPGQYEETQYF. In nucleotides, the CDR3 is TGTGCCAGCAGCCCGGGACAGTATGAAGAGACCCAGTACTTC.

The V call is TRBV19, the J call TRBJ2-7; the D gene is possibly TRBD2 (6 bases). The germline V and J ends were trimmed by 6 bases and 3 bases, with 18 bases remaining between them. The CDR3 is 15 residues long. Per the germline V gene, CDR1 is LNHDA and CDR2 is SQIVND (reference sequence). CDR3 DNA: TGTGCCAGTAGGCCCCCGGGCGGGGCACGCTACGAGCAGTACTTC. Protein: CASRPPGGARYEQYF.

This chain uses TRBV5-1 with TRBJ1-2; 7 bases align to TRBD1. Per germline, CDR1 SGHRS and CDR2 YFSETQ. There are 12 residues in the CDR3. With 2 bases clipped from V and 7 bases from J, the junction kept 2 bases outside the gene matches. Here the CDR3 DNA reads TGCGCCAGCAGCTTCGACAGGGCTGGCTACACCTTC. This translates into CASSFDRAGYTF.

This chain uses TRBV24-1 with TRBJ2-5; 14 positions agree with TRBD2. CDR3 length equals 16 residues. V lost 4 bases and J lost 5; bases outside the gene matches: 5. Germline V gene lookup returns CDR1 KGHDR and CDR2 SFDVKD. CDR3 amino acids: CATSDRTSGGRETQYF. In DNA form, the CDR3 reads TGTGCCACCAGTGACAGGACTAGCGGGGGGCGTGAGACCCAGTACTTC.

V and J are TRBV2 and TRBJ2-3; D gene unclear. There are 15 residues in the CDR3. Germline CDR1 and CDR2: SNHLY and FYNNEI. Trimming took off 2 bases at V and 2 bases at J, with 11 bases between the two ends. Here the CDR3 reads CASSEWWQITDTQYF. In nucleotides, the CDR3 is TGTGCCAGCAGTGAATGGTGGCAGATCACAGATACGCAGTATTTT.

This chain joins TRBV14 and TRBJ2-3, with D possibly being TRBD1 (6 bases). This CDR3 region has 14 residues. Germline values: CDR1 SGHDN, CDR2 FVKESK. The germline V and J ends were trimmed by 4 bases and 5 bases, with 13 bases remaining between them. CDR3 residues: CASSPDSLVDTQYF. The CDR3, as DNA: TGTGCCAGCAGCCCGGACAGTTTGGTAGATACGCAGTATTTT.

J is TRBJ2-2 and V is TRBV7-3; D is uncertain. Germline lookup yields CDR1 SGHTA and CDR2 FQGTGA. Deletions cut 4 bases from V and 3 bases from J, with 9 bases between. CDR3 length equals 14 residues. Here the CDR3 reads CASSSTTYTGELFF. CDR3 DNA sequence: TGTGCCAGCAGCTCTACCACGTACACCGGGGAGCTGTTTTTT.

This chain joins TRBV7-8 and TRBJ1-6, with 9 bases identical to TRBD1. Per the germline V gene, CDR1 is SGHVS and CDR2 is FQNEAQ. V was clipped by 6 bases and J by 7 bases; unmatched bases: 7. The CDR3 extends over 15 amino acids. CDR3 sequence (DNA): TGTGCCAGCAGTTCTCCGACAGGGGGGAATTCACCCCTCCACTTT. Translating it yields CASSSPTGGNSPLHF.

V gene TRBV9 combines with J gene TRBJ2-3, with 9 bases matching TRBD2. Germline CDR1 is SGDLS and CDR2 is YYNGEE. This CDR3 is built from 17 residues. J gave up 1 base and V 4 bases, and 10 bases lay outside the gene matches. CDR3 residues: CASSPTLAGGRTDTQYF. For the CDR3, the DNA is TGTGCCAGCAGCCCAACTTTGGCGGGGGGGCGCACAGATACGCAGTATTTT. The variable domain in full, completed from reference TRBV9 and TRBJ2-3, reads DSGVTQTPKHLITATGQRVTLRCSPRSGDLSVYWYQQSLDQGLQFLIQYYNGEERAKGNILERFSAQQFPDLHSELNLSSLELGDSALYFCASSPTLAGGRTDTQYFGPGTRLTVL.

The chain joins TRBV18 to TRBJ1-2, with 7 bases aligning to TRBD1. Looked up from germline, CDR1 is KGHSH and CDR2 is LQKENI. V shed 3 bases and J 1 base; nucleotides not matched to a gene: 8. This CDR3 comprises 16 residues. Here the CDR3 DNA reads TGTGCCAGCTCACCCGGAGGGGACAGATTTAACTATGGCTACACCTTC. It translates to CASSPGGDRFNYGYTF.

The V call is TRBV6-4, the J call TRBJ1-2, with D perhaps matching TRBD1 (5 bases). Germline lookup yields CDR1 MRHNA and CDR2 SNTAGT. This CDR3 comprises 17 residues. The V end was cut by 4 bases, the J end by 8 bases, with 26 bases between. The CDR3 spells CASSVAGGQGGLSGYTF. CDR3 nucleotide sequence: TGTGCCAGCAGTGTTGCGGGTGGTCAGGGAGGTTTGAGCGGCTACACCTTC.

The chain recombines TRBV18 with TRBJ1-1, with 7 bases fitting TRBD1. V shed 5 bases, J shed 4 bases, and the junction held 13 bases outside the gene matches. Germline V gives CDR1 KGHSH, CDR2 LQKENI. CDR3 length: 16 residues. CDR3 bases: TGTGCCAGCTCATTACGACAGGGTAATTCGGGCACTGAAGCTTTCTTT. Translation gives CASSLRQGNSGTEAFF.

CDR3 in amino acids: CASSQETGHYGYTF. As DNA, the CDR3 is TGCGCCAGCAGCCAAGAAACAGGACACTATGGCTACACCTTC. This chain connects TRBV4-3 to TRBJ1-2; D is perhaps TRBD1 (5 bases). V lost 0 bases and J 3 bases, leaving 8 bases between the germline ends. The CDR3 has 14 amino acids. CDR1 is LGHNA and CDR2 is YSLEER in the germline V gene.

The chain uses TRBV2 and TRBJ2-7; possible D gene TRBD2, 6 bases. The germline V and J ends were trimmed by 0 bases and 2 bases, with 17 bases remaining between them. There are 17 residues in the CDR3. The germline CDR1 and CDR2 sequences are SNHLY and FYNNEI. CDR3 in amino acids: CASSEALGDSGPYEQYF. Here the CDR3 DNA reads TGTGCCAGCAGTGAAGCGCTCGGGGACTCAGGCCCCTACGAGCAGTACTTC.